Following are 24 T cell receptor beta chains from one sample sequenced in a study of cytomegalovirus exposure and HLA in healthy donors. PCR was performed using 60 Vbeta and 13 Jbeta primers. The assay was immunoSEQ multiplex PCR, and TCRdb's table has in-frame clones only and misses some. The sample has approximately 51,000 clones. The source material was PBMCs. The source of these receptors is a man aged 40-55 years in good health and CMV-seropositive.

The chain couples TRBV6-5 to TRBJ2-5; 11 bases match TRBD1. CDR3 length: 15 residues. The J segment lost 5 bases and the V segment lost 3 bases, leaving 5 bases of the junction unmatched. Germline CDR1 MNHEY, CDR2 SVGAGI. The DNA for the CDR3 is TGTGCCAGCAGTTATGGGGGACAGGGGGGGGAGACCCAGTACTTC. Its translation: CASSYGGQGGETQYF.

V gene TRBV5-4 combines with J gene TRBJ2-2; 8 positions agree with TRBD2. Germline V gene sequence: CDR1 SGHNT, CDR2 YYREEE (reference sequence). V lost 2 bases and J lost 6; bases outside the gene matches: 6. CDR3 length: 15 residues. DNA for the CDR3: TGTGCCAGCAGCTTAGAACTAGCGGTATCCGGGGAGCTGTTTTTT. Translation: CASSLELAVSGELFF.

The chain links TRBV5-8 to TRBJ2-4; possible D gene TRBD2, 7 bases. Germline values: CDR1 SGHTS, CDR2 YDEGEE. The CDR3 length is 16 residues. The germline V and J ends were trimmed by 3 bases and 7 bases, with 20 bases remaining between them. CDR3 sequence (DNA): TGTGCCAGCAGCTGGGGAGTGGGGGGGCTCGCGAACATTCAGTACTTC. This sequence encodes CASSWGVGGLANIQYF.

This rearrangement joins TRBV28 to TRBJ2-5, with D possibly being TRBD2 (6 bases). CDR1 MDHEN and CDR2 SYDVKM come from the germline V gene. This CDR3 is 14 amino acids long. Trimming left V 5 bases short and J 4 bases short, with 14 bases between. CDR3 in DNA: TGTGCCAGCAGTCCCCCGGGACTCAGAGAGACCCAGTACTTC. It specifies CASSPPGLRETQYF.

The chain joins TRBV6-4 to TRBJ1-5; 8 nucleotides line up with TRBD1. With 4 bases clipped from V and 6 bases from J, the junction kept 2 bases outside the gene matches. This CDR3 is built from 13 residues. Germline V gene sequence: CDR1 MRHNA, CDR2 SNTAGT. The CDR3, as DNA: TGTGCCAGCAGTGTTGACAGGGGTCAGCCCCAGCATTTT. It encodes CASSVDRGQPQHF.

CDR3 nucleotide sequence: TGCGCCAGCAGCGACCAACACGGGGAAGGGACTGAAGCTTTCTTT. This sequence encodes CASSDQHGEGTEAFF. The chain uses TRBV4-1 and TRBJ1-1; D is ambiguous. V was pared by 5 bases and J by 5 bases, with 18 bases between. The CDR3 consists of 15 residues. Germline V gene sequence: CDR1 MGHRA, CDR2 YSYEKL.

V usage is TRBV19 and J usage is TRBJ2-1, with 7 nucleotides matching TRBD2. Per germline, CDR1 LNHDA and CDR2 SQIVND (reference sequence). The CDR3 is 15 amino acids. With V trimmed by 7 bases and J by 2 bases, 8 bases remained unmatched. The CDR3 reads CASIGGGATYNEQFF. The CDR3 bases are TGTGCCAGTATTGGGGGAGGGGCCACCTACAATGAGCAGTTCTTC.

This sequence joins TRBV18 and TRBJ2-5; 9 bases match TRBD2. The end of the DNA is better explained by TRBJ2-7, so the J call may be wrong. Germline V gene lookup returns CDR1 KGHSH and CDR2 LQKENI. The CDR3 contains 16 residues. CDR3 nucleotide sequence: TGTGCCAGCTCTCCGGGCGTGGCGGGAGGGCCCCACGAGCAGTACTTC. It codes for CASSPGVAGGPHEQYF.

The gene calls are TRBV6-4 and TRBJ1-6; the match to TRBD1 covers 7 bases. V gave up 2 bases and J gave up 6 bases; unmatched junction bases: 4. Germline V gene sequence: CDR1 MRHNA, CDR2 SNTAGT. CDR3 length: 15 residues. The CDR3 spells CASSDGTDGNSPLHF. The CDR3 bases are TGTGCCAGCAGTGACGGGACAGATGGTAATTCACCCCTCCACTTT.

In nucleotides, the CDR3 is TGTGCCAGCAGCAGCCGGACTGTTAGCGCCTACGAGCAGTACTTC. Translated: CASSSRTVSAYEQYF. The chain employs TRBV13 and TRBJ2-7; a possible D gene is TRBD2 (5 bases). This CDR3 has 15 residues. The germline V gene encodes CDR1 PRHDT and CDR2 FYEKMQ (reference sequence). V was shortened by 5 bases and J by 2 bases, with 16 bases between the two germline ends.

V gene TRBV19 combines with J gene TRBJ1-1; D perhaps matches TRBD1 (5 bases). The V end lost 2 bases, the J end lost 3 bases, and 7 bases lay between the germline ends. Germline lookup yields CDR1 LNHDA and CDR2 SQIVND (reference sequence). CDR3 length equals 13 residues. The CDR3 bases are TGTGCCAGTAGTATAAAGGGGTACACTGAAGCTTTCTTT. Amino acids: CASSIKGYTEAFF.

The CDR3 bases are TGTGCCAGCAGCGAGCGGGGCCTCAATGAGCAGTTCTTC. Translating gives CASSERGLNEQFF. V and J are TRBV9 and TRBJ2-1; TRBD2 matches 7 bases. The CDR3 loop spans 13 amino acids. The germline CDR1 and CDR2 sequences are SGDLS and YYNGEE. V trimming: 3 bases; J trimming: 6 bases; junction bases outside the gene matches: 3.

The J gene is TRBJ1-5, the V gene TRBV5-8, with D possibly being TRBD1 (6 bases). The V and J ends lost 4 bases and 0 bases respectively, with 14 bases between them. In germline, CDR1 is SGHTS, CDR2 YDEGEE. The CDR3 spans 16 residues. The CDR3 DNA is TGTGCCAGCAGCGCGGACAGATACTATAGCAATCAGCCCCAGCATTTT. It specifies CASSADRYYSNQPQHF.

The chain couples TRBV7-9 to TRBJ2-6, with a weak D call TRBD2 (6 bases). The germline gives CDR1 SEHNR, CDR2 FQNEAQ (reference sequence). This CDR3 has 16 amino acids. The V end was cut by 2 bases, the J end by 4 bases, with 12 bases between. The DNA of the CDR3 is TGTGCCAGCAGCTTACACGCGGGGACCGGGGCCAACGTCCTGACTTTC. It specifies CASSLHAGTGANVLTF.

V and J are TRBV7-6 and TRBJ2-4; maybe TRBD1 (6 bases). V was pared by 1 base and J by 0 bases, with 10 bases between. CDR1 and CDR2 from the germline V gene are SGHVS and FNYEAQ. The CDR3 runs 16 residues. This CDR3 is CASSLGTGLAKNIQYF. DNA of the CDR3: TGTGCCAGCAGCTTAGGAACAGGGTTAGCCAAAAACATTCAGTACTTC.

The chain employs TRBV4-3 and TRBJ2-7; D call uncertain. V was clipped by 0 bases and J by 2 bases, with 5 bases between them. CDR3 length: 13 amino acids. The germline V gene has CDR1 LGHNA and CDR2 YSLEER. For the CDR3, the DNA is TGCGCCAGCAGCCAAGATCAGGCCTACGAGCAGTACTTC. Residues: CASSQDQAYEQYF.

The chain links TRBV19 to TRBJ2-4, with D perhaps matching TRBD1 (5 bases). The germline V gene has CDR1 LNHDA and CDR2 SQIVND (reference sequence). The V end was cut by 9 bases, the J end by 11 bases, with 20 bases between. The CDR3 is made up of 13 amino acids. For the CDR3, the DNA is TGTGCCAGGGATGGACACACAGAGCGAGTTCAGTACTTC. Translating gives CARDGHTERVQYF.

CDR3 in amino acids: CASSIDRVDYGYTF. Here the CDR3 DNA reads TGTGCCAGCTCAATTGACAGGGTTGACTATGGCTACACCTTC. The rearrangement uses TRBV28 and TRBJ1-2; 7 bases map to TRBD1. Trimming cost V 8 bases and J 3 bases; bases outside gene matches: 9. The CDR3 length is 14 residues. Germline CDR1 and CDR2: MDHEN and SYDVKM.

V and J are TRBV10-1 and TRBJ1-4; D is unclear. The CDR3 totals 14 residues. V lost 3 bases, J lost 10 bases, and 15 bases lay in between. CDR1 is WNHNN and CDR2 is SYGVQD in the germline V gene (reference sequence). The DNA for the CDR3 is TGCGCCAGCAGTGAAGGAGGGTCGGTTGGAAAACTGTTTTTT. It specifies CASSEGGSVGKLFF.

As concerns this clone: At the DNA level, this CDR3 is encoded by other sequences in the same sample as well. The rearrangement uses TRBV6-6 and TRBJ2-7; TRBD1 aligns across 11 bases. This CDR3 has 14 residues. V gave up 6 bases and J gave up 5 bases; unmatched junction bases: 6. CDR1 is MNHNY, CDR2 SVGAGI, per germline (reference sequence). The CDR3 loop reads CASRDGTGGNEQYF. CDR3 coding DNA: TGTGCCAGCAGAGACGGGACAGGGGGAAACGAGCAGTACTTC.

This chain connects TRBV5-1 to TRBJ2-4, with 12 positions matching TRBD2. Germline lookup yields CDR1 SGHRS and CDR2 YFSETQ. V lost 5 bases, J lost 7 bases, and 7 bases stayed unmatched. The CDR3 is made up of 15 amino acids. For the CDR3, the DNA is TGCGCCAGCAGTTCGACTAGCGGGAGCCAGAACATTCAGTACTTC. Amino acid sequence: CASSSTSGSQNIQYF.

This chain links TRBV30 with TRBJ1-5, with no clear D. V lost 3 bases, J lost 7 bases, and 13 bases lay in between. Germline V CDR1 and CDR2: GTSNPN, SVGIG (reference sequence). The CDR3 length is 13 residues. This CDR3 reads CAWSLSAEQPQHF. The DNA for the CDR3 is TGTGCCTGGAGCCTCTCGGCGGAACAGCCCCAGCATTTT. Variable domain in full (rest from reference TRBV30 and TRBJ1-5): SQTIHQWPATLVQPVGSPLSLECTVEGTSNPNLYWYRQAAGRGLQLLFYSVGIGQISSEVPQNLSASRPQDRQFILSSKKLLLSDSGFYLCAWSLSAEQPQHFGDGTRLSIL.

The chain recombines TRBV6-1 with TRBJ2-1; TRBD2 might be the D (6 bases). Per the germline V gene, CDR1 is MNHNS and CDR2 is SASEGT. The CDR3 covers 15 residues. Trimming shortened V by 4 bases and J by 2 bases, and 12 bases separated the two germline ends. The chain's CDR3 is CASSGLERTYNEQFF. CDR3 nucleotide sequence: TGTGCCAGCAGTGGACTAGAAAGAACCTACAATGAGCAGTTCTTC.

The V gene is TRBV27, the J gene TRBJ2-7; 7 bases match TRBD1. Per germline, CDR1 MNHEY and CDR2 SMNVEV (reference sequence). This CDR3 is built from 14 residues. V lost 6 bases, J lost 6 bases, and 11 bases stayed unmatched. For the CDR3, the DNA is TGTGCCAGCAGCGTCGGGACAGATGGCCGCGAGCAGTACTTC. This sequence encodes CASSVGTDGREQYF.